These 25 T cell receptor beta chains were all obtained from the same sample, sequenced in a study of CD8+CD57+ T cells in acquired aplastic anemia. Profiling that covered TCR beta VDJ and CDR3 relied on genomic DNA as its template. TCRdb analysed the reads with MiXCR anew, one entry per CDR3 protein. The sample carries roughly 190,000 distinct CDR3 sequences, roughly 56% recorded once. Sequenced: sorted CD4+, CD8+, or CD8+CD57+ T cells (not recorded which) from PBMCs. Receptors were obtained from a human donor in good health, serving as a control.

The chain combines TRBV7-3 with TRBJ1-2, with a weak D call TRBD1 (6 bases). The germline V and J ends were trimmed by 5 bases and 6 bases, with 13 bases remaining between them. The germline CDR1 and CDR2 sequences are SGHTA and FQGTGA. There are 13 residues in the CDR3. Here the CDR3 reads CASSALGADGYTF. DNA for the CDR3: TGTGCCAGCAGCGCCCTGGGGGCGGATGGCTACACCTTC.

The chain links TRBV9 to TRBJ2-7; a weak D match, TRBD2 (5 bases). Germline V gene data show CDR1 as SGDLS and CDR2 as YYNGEE. Deletions cut 0 bases from V and 7 bases from J, with 14 bases between. The CDR3 runs to 14 residues. The CDR3 here is CASSVVASPGEQYF. Written as DNA, the CDR3 is TGTGCCAGCAGCGTAGTGGCCTCCCCGGGGGAGCAGTACTTC. Filled out from reference TRBV9 and TRBJ2-7, the complete variable domain reads DSGVTQTPKHLITATGQRVTLRCSPRSGDLSVYWYQQSLDQGLQFLIQYYNGEERAKGNILERFSAQQFPDLHSELNLSSLELGDSALYFCASSVVASPGEQYFGPGTRLTVT.

The chain has TRBV24-1 and TRBJ1-1; 7 bases agree with TRBD1. Germline V CDR1 and CDR2: KGHDR, SFDVKD. V was pared by 6 bases and J by 0 bases, with 6 bases of the junction left unmatched. The CDR3 is 15 amino acids. CDR3 coding DNA: TGTGCCACCAGTTTAGGGGGCCCCGTGAACACTGAAGCTTTCTTT. Translated: CATSLGGPVNTEAFF.

The chain links TRBV10-1 to TRBJ2-7; D is perhaps TRBD1 or TRBD2 (5 bases each). Germline-derived CDR1 and CDR2 are WNHNN and SYGVQD (reference sequence). The length of the CDR3 is 13 residues. Trimming removed 3 bases from V and 2 bases from J, with 8 bases in between. The DNA of the CDR3 is TGCGCCAGCAGTGACGGGGCAACCTACGAGCAGTACTTC. Residues: CASSDGATYEQYF.

CDR3 coding DNA: TGTGCCATCAGTGAGACTAGCGGGGGGGCACGGCAGTACTTC. It codes for CAISETSGGARQYF. The gene calls are TRBV10-3 and TRBJ2-7; TRBD2 agrees at 13 bases. The germline V gene has CDR1 ENHRY and CDR2 SYGVKD. J gave up 9 bases and V 2 bases, and 4 bases lay outside the gene matches. CDR3 length: 14 residues.

V usage is TRBV2 and J usage is TRBJ2-7; D uncertain. The germline V and J ends were trimmed by 4 bases and 4 bases, with 14 bases remaining between them. The CDR3 is 14 residues long. Germline lookup yields CDR1 SNHLY and CDR2 FYNNEI. CDR3 sequence: CASSASPGFYEQYF. CDR3 coding DNA: TGTGCCAGCAGTGCCTCCCCCGGGTTTTACGAGCAGTACTTC.

As regards this clonotype: A much larger clone sits a single nucleotide away, making a read error possible. The chain joins TRBV30 to TRBJ1-1; D is uncertain. The V gene lost 5 bases and the J gene lost 1 base, with 11 bases spanning the gap. This CDR3 contains 13 residues. Germline lookup yields CDR1 GTSNPN and CDR2 SVGIG (reference sequence). Here the CDR3 DNA reads TGTGCCTGGGGTACCACGCAGAACACTGAAGCTTTCTTT. Translation gives CAWGTTQNTEAFF.

This rearrangement joins TRBV7-2 to TRBJ2-5; the D gene could be TRBD1 or TRBD2 (5 bases each). Trimming removed 3 bases at V and 2 bases at J, with 10 bases between. Germline CDR1 is SGHTA and CDR2 is FQGNSA. The CDR3 contains 14 residues. CDR3 residues: CASSLGRKQETQYF. CDR3 DNA sequence: TGTGCCAGCAGCTTGGGACGGAAACAAGAGACCCAGTACTTC.

The chain combines TRBV9 with TRBJ1-3; D possibly corresponds to TRBD1 (5 bases). The V gene lost 0 bases and the J gene lost 0 bases, with 19 bases spanning the gap. The CDR3 consists of 19 residues. Germline loops: CDR1 SGDLS, CDR2 YYNGEE. The CDR3 region has the DNA TGTGCCAGCAGCGTAGAGGATCCCGACAGAGTCTTCTCTGGAAACACCATATATTTT. The encoded protein is CASSVEDPDRVFSGNTIYF.

V and J are TRBV19 and TRBJ1-2; D is possibly TRBD1 (6 bases). There are 12 residues in the CDR3. Trimming removed 3 bases at V and 7 bases at J, with 9 bases between. Germline V CDR1 and CDR2: LNHDA, SQIVND (reference sequence). CDR3 nucleotides: TGTGCCAGTAGTATCGGGGGGGCTGGCTACACCTTC. The encoded protein is CASSIGGAGYTF. Variable domain in full (rest from reference TRBV19 and TRBJ1-2): DGGITQSPKYLFRKEGQNVTLSCEQNLNHDAMYWYRQDPGQGLRLIYYSQIVNDFQKGDIAEGYSVSREKKESFPLTVTSAQKNPTAFYLCASSIGGAGYTFGSGTRLTVV.

The rearrangement uses TRBV29-1 and TRBJ1-4; D remains unclear. Germline CDR1 and CDR2: SQVTM and ANQGSEA. There are 14 residues in the CDR3. V lost 7 bases and J 8 bases, leaving 20 bases between the germline ends. The CDR3 protein is CSASEGLPGEKLFF. For the CDR3, the DNA is TGCAGCGCCAGCGAAGGGCTACCGGGGGAAAAACTGTTTTTT.

This clonotype was seen only once. The chain couples TRBV7-2 to TRBJ2-7, with 10 bases identical to TRBD2. Losses at the gene ends were 5 bases for V and 1 base for J; bases not matched to a gene: 5. The CDR3 sequence is 15 residues long. CDR1 SGHTA and CDR2 FQGNSA come from the germline V gene. CDR3 residues: CASSARTSGSYEQYV. The CDR3, as DNA: TGTGCCAGCAGCGCCCGGACTAGCGGATCCTACGAGCAGTACGTC.

This clonotype was seen many times. This chain links TRBV19 with TRBJ2-5; 7 bases fit TRBD1. V lost 5 bases to trimming and J lost 5 bases; unmatched junction nucleotides: 8. The germline CDR1 and CDR2 sequences are LNHDA and SQIVND (reference sequence). The CDR3 is 14 amino acids. The CDR3 bases are TGTGCCAGTAGTCCGACAGGGACCCCGGAGACCCAGTACTTC. It codes for CASSPTGTPETQYF. Using reference TRBV19 and TRBJ2-5 for the parts outside the CDR3, the full variable domain is DGGITQSPKYLFRKEGQNVTLSCEQNLNHDAMYWYRQDPGQGLRLIYYSQIVNDFQKGDIAEGYSVSREKKESFPLTVTSAQKNPTAFYLCASSPTGTPETQYFGPGTRLLVL.

V and J are TRBV7-9 and TRBJ1-1, with D tentatively TRBD1 (6 bases). This CDR3 spans 13 amino acids. V was trimmed by 5 bases and J by 9 bases, leaving 16 bases between them. The V gene's germline CDR1 is SEHNR and CDR2 FQNEAQ (reference sequence). DNA for the CDR3: TGTGCCAGCAGCCAGCGGGGGGCAGAGAAAGCTTTCTTT. Residues: CASSQRGAEKAFF.

The chain joins TRBV4-2 to TRBJ2-5; D may be TRBD2 (6 bases). This CDR3 spans 15 amino acids. CDR1 is LGHNA, CDR2 YNFKEQ, per germline. With 2 bases removed from V and 0 bases from J, the gap between germline ends came to 10 bases. CDR3 in amino acids: CASSQPIADQETQYF. Written as DNA, the CDR3 is TGTGCCAGCAGCCAACCTATAGCGGACCAAGAGACCCAGTACTTC.

This clonotype showed up many times. The rearrangement uses TRBV13 and TRBJ2-3; 9 nucleotides line up with TRBD2. The V gene's germline CDR1 is PRHDT and CDR2 FYEKMQ (reference sequence). CDR3 length: 18 amino acids. J lost 1 base, V lost 0 bases, and 8 bases had no gene match. The CDR3 loop reads CASSLGLPRTSGTDTQYF. CDR3 DNA sequence: TGTGCCAGCAGCTTAGGCCTTCCCCGGACTAGCGGCACAGATACGCAGTATTTT.

The chain has TRBV2 and TRBJ2-1, with TRBD2 identical over 10 bases. With 3 bases clipped from V and 2 bases from J, the junction kept 1 base outside the gene matches. Germline assignment: CDR1 SNHLY and CDR2 FYNNEI. The CDR3 totals 15 residues. The CDR3 is CASSEGLAPYNEQFF. CDR3 DNA: TGTGCCAGCAGTGAGGGACTAGCGCCCTACAATGAGCAGTTCTTC.

This rearrangement joins TRBV6-5 to TRBJ2-7, with D maybe TRBD2 (6 bases). This CDR3 contains 13 residues. Trimming took 7 bases from V and 5 from J, leaving 15 bases between them. Germline V gene lookup returns CDR1 MNHEY and CDR2 SVGAGI. The CDR3 loop reads CASTPPTSHEQYF. The CDR3 DNA reads TGTGCCAGCACCCCCCCAACTAGCCACGAGCAGTACTTC.

This clonotype was recorded only once. This chain links TRBV4-2 with TRBJ2-7; D might be TRBD1 or TRBD2, each matching 7 bases. The CDR3 has 16 residues. The V end was cut by 1 base, the J end by 6 bases, with 19 bases between. The germline CDR1 and CDR2 sequences are LGHNA and YNFKEQ. The CDR3 loop reads CASSQVAEQGRGEQYF. The CDR3 DNA is TGTGCCAGCAGCCAAGTGGCGGAACAGGGGAGGGGCGAGCAGTACTTC.

The chain links TRBV2 to TRBJ1-1; unclear D gene. V lost 4 bases and J 1 base, leaving 7 bases between the germline ends. Germline assignment: CDR1 SNHLY and CDR2 FYNNEI. The CDR3 contains 13 residues. The CDR3 DNA sequence: TGTGCCAGCAGTGCCGAGGGGAACACTGAAGCTTTCTTT. Its translation: CASSAEGNTEAFF.

J is TRBJ1-5 and V is TRBV19; 9 nucleotides align to TRBD1. The V and J ends lost 8 bases and 3 bases, in that order; junction bases with no gene match: 2. There are 13 residues in the CDR3. From germline, CDR1 is LNHDA and CDR2 SQIVND (reference sequence). The CDR3: CASGDRANQPQHF. CDR3 DNA: TGTGCCAGTGGGGACAGGGCCAATCAGCCCCAGCATTTT.

This clonotype was observed a few times. The chain couples TRBV19 to TRBJ1-5; 8 bases agree with TRBD1. V dropped 5 bases and J dropped 4; count of bases not matched to a gene: 7. There are 15 residues in the CDR3. Germline CDR1 is LNHDA and CDR2 is SQIVND (reference sequence). CDR3 region: CASSPDRGRNQPQHF. The CDR3 DNA follows: TGTGCCAGTAGTCCCGACAGGGGACGGAATCAGCCCCAGCATTTT.

This clonotype was recorded at least ten times. The chain employs TRBV5-8 and TRBJ1-1; TRBD1 is a possible D gene (6 bases). The CDR3 runs 14 residues. With 5 bases removed from V and 3 bases from J, the gap between germline ends came to 14 bases. Germline CDR1 SGHTS, CDR2 YDEGEE. The CDR3 protein is CASRKQGGDTEAFF. The DNA of the CDR3 is TGTGCCAGCAGGAAACAGGGAGGAGACACTGAAGCTTTCTTT.

The chain carries TRBV4-3 and TRBJ1-3; TRBD1 might be the D (6 bases). Trimming removed 1 base from V and 4 bases from J, with 11 bases in between. This CDR3 is 15 amino acids long. Germline CDR1 is LGHNA and CDR2 is YSLEER. Here the CDR3 reads CASSQGAGVGNTIYF. CDR3 DNA: TGCGCCAGCAGCCAAGGGGCAGGGGTCGGAAACACCATATATTTT.

This clonotype was observed at least ten times. V and J are TRBV4-2 and TRBJ1-2; 7 bases agree with TRBD1. From germline, CDR1 is LGHNA and CDR2 YNFKEQ. This CDR3 is built from 16 residues. V shed 4 bases and J 5 bases; nucleotides not matched to a gene: 13. The CDR3 nucleotides read TGTGCCAGCAGCCCCGAAAGAGGGGGCATCAATTATGGCTACACCTTC. Translated, it gives CASSPERGGINYGYTF.